This paragraph reports one T cell receptor beta chain. Its antigen remains unknown. The CDR3 sequence is 15 residues long. Between the trimmed V and J ends, which lost 4 bases and 2 bases, there was a span of 12 bases. CDR1 and CDR2 (germline): SEHNR, FQNEAQ (reference sequence). This specimen belongs to a study of CD4+ T cells in melanoma. Study-level points and caveats: Diverse differentiation states were reported for melanoma neoantigen-specific CD4+ T cells. CD8+ T cell, macrophage and B cell function reportedly correlated with neoantigen-specific CD4+ T cells.

TCRdb's copy holds only in-frame clones and misses some; the assay was immunoSEQ multiplex PCR. The sample lists about 140,000 clones; approximately 91% were seen once. The origin of this receptor is a human donor with melanoma. The V call is TRBV7-9, the J call TRBJ2-1; D might be TRBD1 or TRBD2, each matching 5 bases. Here the CDR3 DNA reads TGTGCCAGCAGCTCCGGGACGTCGCCCTACAATGAGCAGTTCTTC. Encoded protein: CASSSGTSPYNEQFF.